This T cell receptor beta chain was sequenced during a study of T-cell memory formation after mild COVID-19. Broader study findings: Day 15 to 85 contracting clones showed balanced CD4/CD8; later expanders leaned CD4+.

With respect to this clonotype: As yet, its antigen is unknown.

This CDR3 is built from 16 residues. The J segment lost 4 bases and the V segment lost 4 bases, leaving 4 bases of the junction unmatched. Germline V gene lookup returns CDR1 MNHEY and CDR2 SVGEGT. TCRdb reprocessed the 5' RACE reads with MiXCR, giving one entry per CDR3 protein. The sample has roughly 200,000 distinct CDR3 sequences; about 20% are singletons. This TCR was sampled from an adult woman who had mild COVID-19 (a few samples of this study predate the infection). Cell type and time point are not known. Sequenced: PBMCs or a T cell subset sorted from them (not recorded which). The chain employs TRBV6-2 or TRBV6-3 and TRBJ2-1; TRBD2 matches 13 bases. This CDR3 reads CASSSGTSGDYNEQFF. The CDR3 DNA sequence: TGTGCCAGCAGTTCAGGGACTAGCGGGGATTACAATGAGCAGTTCTTC.